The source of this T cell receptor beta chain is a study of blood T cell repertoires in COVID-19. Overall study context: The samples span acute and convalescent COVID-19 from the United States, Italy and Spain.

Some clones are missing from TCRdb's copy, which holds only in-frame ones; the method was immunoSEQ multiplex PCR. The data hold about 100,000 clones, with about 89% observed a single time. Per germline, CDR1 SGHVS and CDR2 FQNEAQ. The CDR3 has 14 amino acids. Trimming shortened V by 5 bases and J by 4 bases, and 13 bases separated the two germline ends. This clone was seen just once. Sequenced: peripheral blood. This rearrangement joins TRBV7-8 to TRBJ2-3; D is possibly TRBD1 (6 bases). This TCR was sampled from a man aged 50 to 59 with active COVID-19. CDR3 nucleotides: TGTGCCAGCAGCGGGCAGGGGAACGCAGATACGCAGTATTTT. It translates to CASSGQGNADTQYF.